The 9 T cell receptor beta chains below all came from one sample that was sequenced in a study of cytomegalovirus exposure and HLA in healthy donors. Use of 60 Vbeta and 13 Jbeta primers characterized the PCR. Some clones are missing from TCRdb's copy, which holds only in-frame ones; the method was immunoSEQ multiplex PCR. Here the sample spans 120,000 to 150,000 clones, 75% to 80% being singletons. Material: PBMCs. The receptor source for this set is a woman between 25 and 40 years old in good health and CMV-seronegative.

The chain is built from TRBV4-2 and TRBJ1-1; 7 bases align to TRBD1. V dropped 3 bases and J dropped 8; count of bases not matched to a gene: 3. This CDR3 has 12 residues. From germline, CDR1 is LGHNA and CDR2 YNFKEQ. CDR3 coding DNA: TGTGCCAGCAGCCAGGGGGACAGAGAAGCTTTCTTT. It codes for CASSQGDREAFF.

J is TRBJ1-1 and V is TRBV7-7; D is uncertain. Germline V gene lookup returns CDR1 SSHAT and CDR2 FNYEAQ (reference sequence). V lost 6 bases and J lost 1, with 18 bases in between. This CDR3 has 16 residues. Here the CDR3 DNA reads TGTGCCAGCAGATTAAAGGAGATACTGCCGAACACTGAAGCTTTCTTT. Translated: CASRLKEILPNTEAFF.

This chain joins TRBV5-1 and TRBJ2-7; 7 nucleotides line up with TRBD1. CDR1 SGHRS and CDR2 YFSETQ come from the germline V gene. The J segment lost 5 bases and the V segment lost 4 bases, leaving 6 bases of the junction unmatched. The CDR3 has 13 amino acids. The CDR3 nucleotides are TGCGCCAGCAGCCAGACAGGGTACCACGAGCAGTACTTC. Amino acid sequence: CASSQTGYHEQYF.

V gene TRBV5-1 combines with J gene TRBJ2-3; D may be TRBD1 (7 bases). Germline V lookup: CDR1 SGHRS, CDR2 YFSETQ. Trimming removed 4 bases at V and 5 bases at J, with 14 bases between. The CDR3 spans 14 residues. The DNA for the CDR3 is TGCGCCAGCAGCGCGGGACAGCAAGAAGATACGCAGTATTTT. Amino acid sequence: CASSAGQQEDTQYF.

The genes are TRBV5-4 and TRBJ2-2; D gene unclear. Germline V gene lookup returns CDR1 SGHNT and CDR2 YYREEE (reference sequence). The V and J ends lost 5 bases and 2 bases respectively, with 4 bases between them. This CDR3 is built from 12 residues. The CDR3 sequence: CASSYNTGELFF. DNA for the CDR3: TGTGCCAGCAGTTATAACACCGGGGAGCTGTTTTTT.

The J gene is TRBJ2-1, the V gene TRBV11-3, with 8 bases fitting TRBD1. Trimming at V came to 3 bases and at J to 10 bases, leaving 5 bases not matched to a gene. The CDR3 spans 13 residues. CDR1 and CDR2 (germline): SGHNT, YENEEA. CDR3 in DNA: TGTGCCAGCAGCTTTAGACAGGGGACGGAGCAGTTCTTC. Translating it yields CASSFRQGTEQFF.

V is TRBV5-6 and J is TRBJ1-2; TRBD1 aligns across 12 bases. J gave up 4 bases and V 2 bases, and 6 bases lay outside the gene matches. The CDR3 length is 16 residues. The V gene's germline CDR1 is SGHDT and CDR2 YYEEEE. CDR3 sequence reads: CASSFGTGGGSYGYTF. DNA of the CDR3: TGTGCCAGCAGCTTCGGGACAGGGGGCGGCAGCTATGGCTACACCTTC.

The rearrangement links TRBV5-4 to TRBJ1-1; TRBD1 agrees at 9 bases. There are 16 residues in the CDR3. Per the germline V gene, CDR1 is SGHNT and CDR2 is YYREEE (reference sequence). With 4 bases clipped from V and 1 base from J, the junction kept 8 bases outside the gene matches. CDR3 in amino acids: CASSIGTGRGNTEAFF. The CDR3 DNA is TGTGCCAGCAGCATTGGGACAGGGAGGGGGAACACTGAAGCTTTCTTT.

The V and J genes are TRBV2 and TRBJ2-3, with TRBD1 matching over 9 bases. The V gene end was trimmed by 3 bases and the J gene end by 6 bases; junction bases not matched to a gene: 10. CDR3 length: 16 residues. CDR1 is SNHLY, CDR2 FYNNEI, per germline. The CDR3 region has the DNA TGTGCCAGCAGTGAGGTGCCGGGACAGGGTCCGGATACGCAGTATTTT. Residues: CASSEVPGQGPDTQYF.